This T cell receptor beta chain stems from a study of T cells in Graves' hyperthyroidism and ophthalmopathy. Study-level points and caveats: Median prediction lead before ophthalmopathy onset was 5 to 7.5 months with the model. Appearing also in blood were most of the thyroid clonotypes expanded above 0.001.

Hyperthyroidism in the patients, aged 18 to 65, was newly diagnosed and under 2 months in duration. 10 ml of fresh peripheral blood supplied the PBMCs. The source material, RNA transcripts, was used to amplify TCR beta CDR3 regions. First-round RT-PCR targeting the TCR CDR3 was performed with the HTBI primer set. MiXCR was run by TCRdb on the multiplex PCR reads, yielding one entry per CDR3 protein. The sample lists roughly 170,000 distinct CDR3 sequences, about 18% occurring once. The table lists this clonotype with many counts. Its antigen is still unknown. Deletions cut 5 bases from V and 2 bases from J, with 12 bases between. Germline V CDR1 and CDR2: MDHEN, SYDVKM. This CDR3 spans 15 amino acids.

The source is a woman aged 50 to 65 with Graves' hyperthyroidism. The chain has TRBV28 and TRBJ2-2; the D gene could be TRBD1 or TRBD2 (5 bases each). Material for sequencing was blood. CDR3 DNA sequence: TGTGCCAGCAGTCTTTCTGGGGGAAACACCGGGGAGCTGTTTTTT. As protein: CASSLSGGNTGELFF. The full variable domain, in which reference TRBV28 and TRBJ2-2 provide the parts outside the CDR3, is DVKVTQSSRYLVKRTGEKVFLECVQDMDHENMFWYRQDPGLGLRLIYFSYDVKMKEKGDIPEGYSVSREKKERFSLILESASTNQTSMYLCASSLSGGNTGELFFGEGSRLTVL.